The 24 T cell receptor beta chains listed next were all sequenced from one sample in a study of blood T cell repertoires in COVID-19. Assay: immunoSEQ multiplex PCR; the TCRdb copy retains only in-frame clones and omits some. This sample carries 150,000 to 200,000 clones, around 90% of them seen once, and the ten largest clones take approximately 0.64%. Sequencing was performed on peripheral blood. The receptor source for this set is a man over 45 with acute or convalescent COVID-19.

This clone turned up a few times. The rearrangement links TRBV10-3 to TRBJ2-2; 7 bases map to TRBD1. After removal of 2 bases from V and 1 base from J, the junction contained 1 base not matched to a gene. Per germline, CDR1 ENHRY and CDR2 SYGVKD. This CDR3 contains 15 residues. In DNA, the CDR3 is TGTGCCATCAGTGAGAACAGGGGGAACACCGGGGAGCTGTTTTTT. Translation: CAISENRGNTGELFF.

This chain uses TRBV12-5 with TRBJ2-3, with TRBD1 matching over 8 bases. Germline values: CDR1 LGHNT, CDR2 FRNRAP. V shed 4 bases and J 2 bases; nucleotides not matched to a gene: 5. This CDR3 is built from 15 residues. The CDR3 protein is CASGSGQGHTDTQYF. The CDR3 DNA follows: TGTGCTAGTGGTTCCGGACAGGGACACACAGATACGCAGTATTTT. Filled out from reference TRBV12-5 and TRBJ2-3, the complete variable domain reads DARVTQTPRHKVTEMGQEVTMRCQPILGHNTVFWYRQTMMQGLELLAYFRNRAPLDDSGMPKDRFSAEMPDATLATLKIQPSEPRDSAVYFCASGSGQGHTDTQYFGPGTRLTVL.

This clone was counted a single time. The CDR3: CASSFIFTAEAFF. CDR3 coding DNA: TGTGCCAGCAGCTTTATCTTTACAGCTGAAGCTTTCTTT. The chain employs TRBV7-2 and TRBJ1-1; D remains unclear. Germline CDR1 reads SGHTA; CDR2 reads FQGNSA. CDR3 length equals 13 residues. The V and J ends lost 3 bases and 6 bases respectively, with 11 bases between them.

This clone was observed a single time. In DNA, the CDR3 is TGTGCCAGCAGCAAGGGACTGAGCAATCAGCCCCAGCATTTT. It yields the protein CASSKGLSNQPQHF. This chain connects TRBV7-2 to TRBJ1-5; a weak D match, TRBD1 (5 bases). Trimming removed 5 bases at V and 1 base at J, with 9 bases between. Germline-derived CDR1 and CDR2 are SGHTA and FQGNSA. The CDR3 extends over 14 amino acids. Drawing the rest from reference TRBV7-2 and TRBJ1-5, the complete variable domain is GAGVSQSPSNKVTEKGKDVELRCDPISGHTALYWYRQSLGQGLEFLIYFQGNSAPDKSGLPSDRFSAERTGGSVSTLTIQRTQQEDSAVYLCASSKGLSNQPQHFGDGTRLSIL.

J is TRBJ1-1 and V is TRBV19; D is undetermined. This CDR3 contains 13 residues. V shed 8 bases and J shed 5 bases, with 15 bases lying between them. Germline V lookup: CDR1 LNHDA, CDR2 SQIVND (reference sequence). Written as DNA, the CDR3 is TGTGCCAGTTCGAACAGAGTTGTAACTGAAGCTTTCTTT. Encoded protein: CASSNRVVTEAFF. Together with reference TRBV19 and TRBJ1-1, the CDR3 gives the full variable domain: DGGITQSPKYLFRKEGQNVTLSCEQNLNHDAMYWYRQDPGQGLRLIYYSQIVNDFQKGDIAEGYSVSREKKESFPLTVTSAQKNPTAFYLCASSNRVVTEAFFGQGTRLTVV.

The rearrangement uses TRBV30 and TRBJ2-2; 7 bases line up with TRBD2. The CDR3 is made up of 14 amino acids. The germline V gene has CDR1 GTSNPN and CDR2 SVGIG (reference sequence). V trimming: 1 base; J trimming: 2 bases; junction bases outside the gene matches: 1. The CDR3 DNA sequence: TGTGCCTGGAGTGGCGGGAGTAACACCGGGGAGCTGTTTTTT. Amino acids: CAWSGGSNTGELFF.

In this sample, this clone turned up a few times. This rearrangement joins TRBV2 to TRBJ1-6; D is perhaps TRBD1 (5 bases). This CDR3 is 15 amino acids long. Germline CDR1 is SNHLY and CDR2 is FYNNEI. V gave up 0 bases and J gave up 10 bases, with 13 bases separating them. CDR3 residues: CASSEARKGLSPLHF. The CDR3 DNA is TGTGCCAGCAGTGAAGCCAGGAAGGGGTTATCACCCCTCCACTTT.

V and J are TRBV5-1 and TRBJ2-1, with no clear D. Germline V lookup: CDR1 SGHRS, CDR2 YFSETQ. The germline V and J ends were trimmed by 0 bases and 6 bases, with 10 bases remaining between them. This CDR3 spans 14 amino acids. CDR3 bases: TGCGCCAGCAGCTTGGCCGGGTCCCCCAATGAGCAGTTCTTC. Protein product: CASSLAGSPNEQFF. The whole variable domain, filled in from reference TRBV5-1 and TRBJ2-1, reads KAGVTQTPRYLIKTRGQQVTLSCSPISGHRSVSWYQQTPGQGLQFLFEYFSETQRNKGNFPGRFSGRQFSNSRSEMNVSTLELGDSALYLCASSLAGSPNEQFFGPGTRLTVL.

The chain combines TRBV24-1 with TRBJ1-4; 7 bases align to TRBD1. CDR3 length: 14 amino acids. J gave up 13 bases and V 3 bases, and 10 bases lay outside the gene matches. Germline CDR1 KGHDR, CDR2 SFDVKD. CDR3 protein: CATSDPRQGPRLFF. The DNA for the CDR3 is TGTGCCACCAGTGATCCTCGACAGGGACCTAGACTGTTTTTT.

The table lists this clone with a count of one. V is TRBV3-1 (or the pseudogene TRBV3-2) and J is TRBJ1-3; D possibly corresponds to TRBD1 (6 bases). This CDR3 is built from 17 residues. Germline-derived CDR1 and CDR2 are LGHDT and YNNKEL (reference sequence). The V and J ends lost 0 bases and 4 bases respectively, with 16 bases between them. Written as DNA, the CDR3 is TGTGCCAGCAGCCAAGACTGGGGGGGCTCGGGCGGAAACACCATATATTTT. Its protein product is CASSQDWGGSGGNTIYF.

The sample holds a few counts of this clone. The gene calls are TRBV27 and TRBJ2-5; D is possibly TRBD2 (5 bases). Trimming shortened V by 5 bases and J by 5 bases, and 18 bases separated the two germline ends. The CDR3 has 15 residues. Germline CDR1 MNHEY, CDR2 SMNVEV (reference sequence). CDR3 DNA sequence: TGTGCCAGCAGTCCACGGGCCCGAAGAGGGGAGACCCAGTACTTC. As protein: CASSPRARRGETQYF.

DNA of the CDR3: TGTGCCAGCAGCCAAGACCGAAGCGGACAGGGAGCGGACGAGCAGTACGTC. Amino acid sequence: CASSQDRSGQGADEQYV. J is TRBJ2-7 and V is TRBV3-1 (or the pseudogene TRBV3-2), with TRBD1 matching over 8 bases. J was trimmed by 5 bases and V by 0 bases; bases with no gene match: 12. CDR3 length: 17 amino acids. The germline gives CDR1 LGHDT, CDR2 YNNKEL (reference sequence).

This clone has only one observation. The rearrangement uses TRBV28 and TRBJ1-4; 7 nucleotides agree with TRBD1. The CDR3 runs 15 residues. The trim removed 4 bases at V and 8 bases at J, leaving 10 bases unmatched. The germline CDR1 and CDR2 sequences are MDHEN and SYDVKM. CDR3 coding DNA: TGTGCCAGCAGTTCCTCCAGGGGGGCTAGGGAAAAACTGTTTTTT. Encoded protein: CASSSSRGAREKLFF. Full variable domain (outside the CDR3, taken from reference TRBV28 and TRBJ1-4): DVKVTQSSRYLVKRTGEKVFLECVQDMDHENMFWYRQDPGLGLRLIYFSYDVKMKEKGDIPEGYSVSREKKERFSLILESASTNQTSMYLCASSSSRGAREKLFFGSGTQLSVL.

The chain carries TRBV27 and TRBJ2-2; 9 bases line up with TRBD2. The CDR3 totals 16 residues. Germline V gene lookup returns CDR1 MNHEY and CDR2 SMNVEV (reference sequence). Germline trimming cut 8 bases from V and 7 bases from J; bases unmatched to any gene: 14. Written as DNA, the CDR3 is TGTGCCAGCCGAGTGGTCGCGGGAGGGCCGAACGGGGAGCTGTTTTTT. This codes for CASRVVAGGPNGELFF.

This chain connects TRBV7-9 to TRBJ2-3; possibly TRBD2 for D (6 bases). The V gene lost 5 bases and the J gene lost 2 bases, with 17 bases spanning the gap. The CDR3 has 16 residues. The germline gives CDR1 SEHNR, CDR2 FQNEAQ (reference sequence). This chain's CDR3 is CASSPFGRGTTDTQYF. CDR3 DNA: TGTGCCAGCAGCCCCTTCGGGCGGGGCACCACAGATACGCAGTATTTT.

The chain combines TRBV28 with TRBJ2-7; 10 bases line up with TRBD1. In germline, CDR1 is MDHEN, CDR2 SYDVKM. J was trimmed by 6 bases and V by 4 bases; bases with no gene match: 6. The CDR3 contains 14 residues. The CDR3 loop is CASSSRQGAREQYV. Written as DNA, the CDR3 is TGTGCCAGCAGTTCCCGACAGGGGGCCCGCGAGCAGTACGTC.

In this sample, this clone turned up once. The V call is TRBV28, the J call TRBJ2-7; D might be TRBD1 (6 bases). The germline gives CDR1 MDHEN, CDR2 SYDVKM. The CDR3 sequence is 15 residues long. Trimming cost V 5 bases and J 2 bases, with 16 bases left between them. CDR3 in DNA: TGTGCCAGCAGTGAGGACTGGGCAGGGGCCTACGAGCAGTACGTC. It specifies CASSEDWAGAYEQYV.

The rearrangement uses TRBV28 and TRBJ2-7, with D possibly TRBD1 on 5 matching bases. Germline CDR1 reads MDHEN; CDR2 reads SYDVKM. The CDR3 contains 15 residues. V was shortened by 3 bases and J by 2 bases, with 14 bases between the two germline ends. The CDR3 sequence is CASSFGAESPYEQYF. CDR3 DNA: TGTGCCAGCAGTTTTGGGGCAGAGAGCCCCTACGAGCAGTACTTC.

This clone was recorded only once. The CDR3 DNA is TGTGCCAGCAGTCAGGACAGGGTCGCCGGAAACACCATATATTTT. It specifies CASSQDRVAGNTIYF. The rearrangement joins TRBV2 to TRBJ1-3; 8 positions match TRBD1. This CDR3 comprises 15 residues. Germline values: CDR1 SNHLY, CDR2 FYNNEI. Unmatched junction bases numbered 7, after V lost 5 bases and J lost 4 bases.

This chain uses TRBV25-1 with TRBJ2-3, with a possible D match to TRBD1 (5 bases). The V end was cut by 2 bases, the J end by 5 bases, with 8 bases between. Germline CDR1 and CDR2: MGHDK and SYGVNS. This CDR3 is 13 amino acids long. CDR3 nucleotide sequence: TGTGCCAGCAGTGAACCAGGGATAGATACGCAGTATTTT. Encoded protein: CASSEPGIDTQYF. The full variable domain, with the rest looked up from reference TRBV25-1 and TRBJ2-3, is EADIYQTPRYLVIGTGKKITLECSQTMGHDKMYWYQQDPGMELHLIHYSYGVNSTEKGDLSSESTVSRIRTEHFPLTLESARPSHTSQYLCASSEPGIDTQYFGPGTRLTVL.

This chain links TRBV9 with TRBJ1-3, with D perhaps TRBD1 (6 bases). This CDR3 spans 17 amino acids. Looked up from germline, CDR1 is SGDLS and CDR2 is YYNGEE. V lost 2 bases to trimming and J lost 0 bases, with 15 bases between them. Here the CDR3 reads CASSVGKGQDSGNTIYF. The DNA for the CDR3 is TGTGCCAGCAGCGTGGGAAAGGGACAAGACTCTGGAAACACCATATATTTT. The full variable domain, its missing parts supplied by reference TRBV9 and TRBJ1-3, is DSGVTQTPKHLITATGQRVTLRCSPRSGDLSVYWYQQSLDQGLQFLIQYYNGEERAKGNILERFSAQQFPDLHSELNLSSLELGDSALYFCASSVGKGQDSGNTIYFGEGSWLTVV.

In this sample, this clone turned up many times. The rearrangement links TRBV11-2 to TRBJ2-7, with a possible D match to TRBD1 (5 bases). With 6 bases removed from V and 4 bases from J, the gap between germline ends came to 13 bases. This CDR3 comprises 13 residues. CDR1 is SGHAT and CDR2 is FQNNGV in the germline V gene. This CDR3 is CASSSIRGYEQYV. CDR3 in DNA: TGTGCCAGCAGTTCGATTAGGGGTTACGAGCAGTACGTC.

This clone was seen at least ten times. CDR3 region: CASSLFGQGVPGELFF. In DNA, the CDR3 is TGTGCCAGCAGCCTCTTTGGACAGGGAGTTCCCGGGGAGCTGTTTTTT. The chain has TRBV3-1 (or the pseudogene TRBV3-2) and TRBJ2-2; TRBD1 matches 8 bases. The CDR3 is made up of 16 amino acids. V dropped 4 bases and J dropped 6; count of bases not matched to a gene: 10. In germline, CDR1 is LGHDT, CDR2 YNNKEL (reference sequence).

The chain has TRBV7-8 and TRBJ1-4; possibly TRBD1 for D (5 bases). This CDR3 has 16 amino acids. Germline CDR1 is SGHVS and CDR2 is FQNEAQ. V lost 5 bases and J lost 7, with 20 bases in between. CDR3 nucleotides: TGTGCCAGCAGCCGCTCGTGGGGGGAACGGGGTGAAAAACTGTTTTTT. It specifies CASSRSWGERGEKLFF.